The present entry profiles one T cell receptor beta chain with its context. This CDR3 has 12 residues. The V gene lost 10 bases and the J gene lost 4 bases, with 13 bases spanning the gap. The germline gives CDR1 MDHEN, CDR2 SYDVKM. Per the original data handling: Reference gene primer amplification yielded estimated nucleated cell counts. Clones were read by immunoSEQ multiplex PCR, and TCRdb kept only the in-frame ones, dropping some. V and J calls and clone size come straight from that table; D and trimming were deduced from the DNA. Of more than 150,000 clones in the sample, about 90% were seen once. The source of the sample is a study of blood T cell repertoires in COVID-19. Study context: Donors in the United States, Italy and Spain gave samples during acute or convalescent COVID-19. In each case, the material was cDNA or gDNA derived from T cells, B-cell-depleted T cells, or PBMCs.

The receptor's source is a man aged 70 or older with active or convalescent COVID-19. The specimen sequenced was peripheral blood. The chain carries TRBV28 and TRBJ1-2; TRBD1 is a possible D gene (6 bases). For the CDR3, the DNA is TGTGCCACCTTTACAGGGCCCTATGGCTACACCTTC. Its protein is CATFTGPYGYTF.